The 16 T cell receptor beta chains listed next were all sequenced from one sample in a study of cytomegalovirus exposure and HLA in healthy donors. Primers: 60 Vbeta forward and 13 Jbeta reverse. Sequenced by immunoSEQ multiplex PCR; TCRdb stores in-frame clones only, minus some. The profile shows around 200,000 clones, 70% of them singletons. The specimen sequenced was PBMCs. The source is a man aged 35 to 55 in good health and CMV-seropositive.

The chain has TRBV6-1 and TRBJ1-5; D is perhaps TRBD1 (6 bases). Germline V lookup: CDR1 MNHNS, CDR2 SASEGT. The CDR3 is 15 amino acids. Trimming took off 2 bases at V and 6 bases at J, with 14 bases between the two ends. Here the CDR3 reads CASSEPTGKGQPQHF. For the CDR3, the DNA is TGTGCCAGCAGTGAACCCACAGGGAAGGGTCAGCCCCAGCATTTT.

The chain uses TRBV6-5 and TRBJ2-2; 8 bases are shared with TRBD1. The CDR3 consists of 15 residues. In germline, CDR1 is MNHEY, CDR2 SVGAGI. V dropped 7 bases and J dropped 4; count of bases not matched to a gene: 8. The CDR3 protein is CASKGGQGATGELFF. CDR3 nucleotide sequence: TGTGCCAGCAAGGGCGGACAGGGAGCCACCGGGGAGCTGTTTTTT.

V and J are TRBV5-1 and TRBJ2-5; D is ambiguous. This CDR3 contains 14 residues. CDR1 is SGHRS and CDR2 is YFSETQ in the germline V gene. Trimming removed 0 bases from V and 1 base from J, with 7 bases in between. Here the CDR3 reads CASSLGTGQETQYF. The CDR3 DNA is TGCGCCAGCAGCTTGGGAACGGGCCAAGAGACCCAGTACTTC.

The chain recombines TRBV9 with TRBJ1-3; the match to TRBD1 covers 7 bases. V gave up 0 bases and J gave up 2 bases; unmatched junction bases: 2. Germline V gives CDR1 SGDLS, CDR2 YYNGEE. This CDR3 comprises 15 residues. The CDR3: CASSVERGPGNTIYF. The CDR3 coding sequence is TGTGCCAGCAGCGTAGAAAGGGGGCCTGGAAACACCATATATTTT.

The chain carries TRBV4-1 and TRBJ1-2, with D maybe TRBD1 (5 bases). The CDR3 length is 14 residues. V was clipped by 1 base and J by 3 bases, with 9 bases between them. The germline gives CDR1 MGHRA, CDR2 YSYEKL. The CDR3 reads CASSQAGGDYGYTF. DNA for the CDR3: TGCGCCAGCAGCCAAGCGGGGGGGGACTATGGCTACACCTTC.

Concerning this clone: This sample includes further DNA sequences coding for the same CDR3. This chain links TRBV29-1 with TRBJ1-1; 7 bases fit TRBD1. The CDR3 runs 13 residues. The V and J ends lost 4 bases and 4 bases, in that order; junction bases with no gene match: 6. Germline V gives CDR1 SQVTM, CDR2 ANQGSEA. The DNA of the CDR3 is TGCAGCGTTGTGGGCCAGGGGGGCACTGAAGCTTTCTTT. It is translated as CSVVGQGGTEAFF. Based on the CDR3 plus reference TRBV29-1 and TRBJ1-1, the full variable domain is SAVISQKPSRDICQRGTSLTIQCQVDSQVTMMFWYRQQPGQSLTLIATANQGSEATYESGFVIDKFPISRPNLTFSTLTVSNMSPEDSSIYLCSVVGQGGTEAFFGQGTRLTVV.

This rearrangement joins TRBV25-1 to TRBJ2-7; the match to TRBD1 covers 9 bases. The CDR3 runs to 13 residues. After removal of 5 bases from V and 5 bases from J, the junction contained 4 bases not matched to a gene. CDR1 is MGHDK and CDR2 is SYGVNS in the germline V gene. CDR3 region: CASSYGTGNEQYF. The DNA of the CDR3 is TGTGCCAGCAGTTACGGGACAGGGAACGAGCAGTACTTC.

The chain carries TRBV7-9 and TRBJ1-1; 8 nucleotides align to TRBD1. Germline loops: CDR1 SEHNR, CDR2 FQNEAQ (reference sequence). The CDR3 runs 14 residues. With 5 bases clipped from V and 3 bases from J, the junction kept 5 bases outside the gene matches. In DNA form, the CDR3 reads TGTGCCAGCAGCATTGGACAGGGTGACACTGAAGCTTTCTTT. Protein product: CASSIGQGDTEAFF. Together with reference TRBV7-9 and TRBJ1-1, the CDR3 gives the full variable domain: DTGVSQNPRHKITKRGQNVTFRCDPISEHNRLYWYRQTLGQGPEFLTYFQNEAQLEKSRLLSDRFSAERPKGSFSTLEIQRTEQGDSAMYLCASSIGQGDTEAFFGQGTRLTVV.

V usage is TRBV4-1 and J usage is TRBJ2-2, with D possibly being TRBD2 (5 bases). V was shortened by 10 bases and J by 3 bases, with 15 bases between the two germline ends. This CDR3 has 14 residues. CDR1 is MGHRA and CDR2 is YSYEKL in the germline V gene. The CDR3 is CATSRGLDTGELFF. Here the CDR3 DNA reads TGCGCCACCTCTCGAGGGTTGGACACCGGGGAGCTGTTTTTT.

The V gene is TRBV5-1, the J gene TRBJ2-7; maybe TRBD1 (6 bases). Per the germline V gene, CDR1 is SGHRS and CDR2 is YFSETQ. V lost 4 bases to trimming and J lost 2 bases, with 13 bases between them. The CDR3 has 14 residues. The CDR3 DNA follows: TGCGCCAGCAGCGACCGGGACACAGCCTACGAGCAGTACTTC. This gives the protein CASSDRDTAYEQYF.

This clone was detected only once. In nucleotides, the CDR3 is TGTGCCAGCAGTCGCTCTAGCGGGGGGAACAATGAGCAGTTCTTC. Its protein is CASSRSSGGNNEQFF. The chain links TRBV6-5 to TRBJ2-1, with 11 bases fitting TRBD2. The CDR3 has 15 residues. V lost 5 bases and J lost 5; bases outside the gene matches: 5. Germline V gene data show CDR1 as MNHEY and CDR2 as SVGAGI.

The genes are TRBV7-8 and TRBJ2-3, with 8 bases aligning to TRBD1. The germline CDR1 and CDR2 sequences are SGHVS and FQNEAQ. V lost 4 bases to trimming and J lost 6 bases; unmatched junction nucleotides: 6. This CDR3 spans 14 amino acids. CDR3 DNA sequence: TGTGCCAGCAGCTCCGACAGGGGATTTGATACGCAGTATTTT. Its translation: CASSSDRGFDTQYF.

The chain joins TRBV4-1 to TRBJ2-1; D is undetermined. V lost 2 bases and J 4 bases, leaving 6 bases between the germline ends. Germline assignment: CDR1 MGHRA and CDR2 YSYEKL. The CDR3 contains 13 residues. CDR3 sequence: CASSQQAYNEQFF. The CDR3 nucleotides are TGCGCCAGCAGCCAACAAGCATACAATGAGCAGTTCTTC.

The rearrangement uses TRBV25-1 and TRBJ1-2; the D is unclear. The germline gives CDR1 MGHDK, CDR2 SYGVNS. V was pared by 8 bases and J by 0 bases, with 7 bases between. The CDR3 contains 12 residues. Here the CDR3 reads CASLEANYGYTF. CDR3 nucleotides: TGTGCCAGCCTAGAAGCTAACTATGGCTACACCTTC.

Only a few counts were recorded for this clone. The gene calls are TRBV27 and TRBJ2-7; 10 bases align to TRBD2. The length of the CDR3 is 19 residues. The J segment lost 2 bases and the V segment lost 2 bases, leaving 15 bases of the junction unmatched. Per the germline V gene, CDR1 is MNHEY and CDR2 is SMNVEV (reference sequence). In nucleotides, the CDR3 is TGTGCCAGCAGTTTAAAAAGGGCTAGCGGGGGCCAACTCGCCTACGAGCAGTACTTC. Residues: CASSLKRASGGQLAYEQYF.

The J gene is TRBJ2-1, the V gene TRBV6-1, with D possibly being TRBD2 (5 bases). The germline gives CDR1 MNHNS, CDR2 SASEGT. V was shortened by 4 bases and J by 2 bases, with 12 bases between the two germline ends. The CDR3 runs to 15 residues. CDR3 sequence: CASSVYEGTYNEQFF. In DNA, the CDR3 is TGTGCCAGCAGTGTCTACGAGGGCACCTACAATGAGCAGTTCTTC.